These T cell receptor beta chains were read from a single sample in a study of OX40 agonist ivuxolimab in advanced cancers. Here immunoSEQ multiplex PCR was the method, and the copy in TCRdb shows in-frame clones only, minus some. The data contain tens of thousands of clones, about 88% of them seen just once; the ten biggest clones take up approximately 20%. The input for sequencing was CD4+ or CD8+ T cells sorted from blood, taken in a trial of the OX40 agonist ivuxolimab. The receptors were sampled from an adult with an advanced solid tumor such as melanoma, head and neck, liver or kidney cancer. Each CDR3 is given with its conserved first and last residue.

>TRBV28
CASSFRGEQFF
>TRBV7-9
CASTPDDSKQFF
>TRBV11-3
CASSDSGGEDTQYF
>TRBV4-3
CASSQSSGSLVWELFF
>TRBV19
CASSETSYEQYF
>TRBV4-3
CASSQEVAGGSYNEQFF
>TRBV5-1
CASSFGAENEQYF
>TRBV13
CASTLIGLNTEAFF
>TRBV4-3
CASSQDWRNPGNQPQHF
>TRBV5-6
CASSSRAGYSYNEQFF
>TRBV7-2
CASSPERLAGVLYEQYF
>TRBV5-1
CASSFTGGPDTQYF
>TRBV28
CASSLLPRGTEAFF
>TRBV7-2
CASSLGVPRGGEQFF
>TRBV5-6
CASSLDGAGRAHPDTQYF
>TRBV4-3
CASSQDWATDEQYF
>TRBV4-1
CASSQDAPSTDTQYF
>TRBV11-2
CASSLLDGQGAYEQYF
>TRBV6-5
CASCRGTEAFF
>TRBV6-6
CASHETGGTYNEQFF
>TRBV10-3
CAITRTSGDYEQYF
>TRBV7-9
CASSRVSSYEQYF
>TRBV7-9
CASSLERWSTEAFF
>TRBV27
CASSFGTGTNIQYF
>TRBV27
CASSFRDEQYF
>TRBV5-5
CASSLDHYRTDTQYF